These 4 T cell receptor beta chains were all obtained from the same sample, sequenced in a study of blood T cells in healthy people across ages. For the second PCR, which ran for about 7 to 11 cycles, a sample-barcoded 5' primer and a J-beta primer mix were used. TCRdb reprocessed the 5' RACE reads with MiXCR, giving one entry per CDR3 protein. The data show just under 900,000 distinct CDR3 sequences, around 30% seen once. The specimen sequenced was blood. All receptors come from a woman older than 75 in good health.

This clonotype was picked up a small number of times. J is TRBJ1-4 and V is TRBV5-1; 10 nucleotides line up with TRBD1. The CDR3 totals 15 residues. Germline V gene lookup returns CDR1 SGHRS and CDR2 YFSETQ. V trimming: 4 bases; J trimming: 5 bases; junction bases outside the gene matches: 5. The CDR3 sequence: CASSGGDRGNEKLFF. CDR3 bases: TGCGCCAGCAGCGGGGGGGACAGGGGAAATGAAAAACTGTTTTTT. The variable domain in full, completed from reference TRBV5-1 and TRBJ1-4, reads KAGVTQTPRYLIKTRGQQVTLSCSPISGHRSVSWYQQTPGQGLQFLFEYFSETQRNKGNFPGRFSGRQFSNSRSEMNVSTLELGDSALYLCASSGGDRGNEKLFFGSGTQLSVL.

This clonotype was picked up a small number of times. The chain employs TRBV6-2 or TRBV6-3 and TRBJ1-5; the D is unclear. V lost 8 bases to trimming and J lost 0 bases, with 8 bases between them. CDR3 length equals 13 residues. CDR1 is MNHEY and CDR2 is SVGEGT in the germline V gene. The CDR3 nucleotides are TGTGCCAGCCGTACAGCTAGCAATCAGCCCCAGCATTTT. The encoded protein is CASRTASNQPQHF.

This clonotype came up many times. The chain combines TRBV3-1 with TRBJ2-6, with a tentative D call TRBD2 (6 bases). CDR3 length: 16 amino acids. Germline V lookup: CDR1 LGHDT, CDR2 YNNKEL (reference sequence). V was pared by 7 bases and J by 4 bases, with 17 bases between. CDR3 residues: CASTFGAGGGANVLTF. In DNA, the CDR3 is TGTGCCAGCACTTTCGGAGCGGGCGGGGGGGCCAACGTCCTGACTTTC.

The chain combines TRBV7-2 with TRBJ1-6; D gene uncertain. The CDR3 is 14 residues long. Trimming stripped 1 base from V and 5 bases from J, with 6 bases between. The germline CDR1 and CDR2 sequences are SGHTA and FQGNSA. The CDR3 region has the DNA TGTGCCAGCAGCTTAGTTAGAAATAATTCACCCCTCCACTTT. Protein product: CASSLVRNNSPLHF.